This entry concerns a single T cell receptor beta chain. Under the authors' procedure: Researchers report that nucleated cell counts were estimated from reference gene primer amplification. Profiled with immunoSEQ multiplex PCR; TCRdb holds only in-frame clones, not every one. The DNA gave D and trimming, while V, J and clone size come from that table. In the table there are 150,000 to 200,000 clones, around 81% of which are singletons. These data belong to a study of blood T cell repertoires in COVID-19. Study-level background: Acute-phase and convalescent COVID-19 samples originated in the United States, Italy and Spain. PBMCs, B-cell-depleted T cells, or T cells provided the cDNA or gDNA that made up the material.

The germline V gene encodes CDR1 MGHDK and CDR2 SYGVNS. The ends were cut back, 1 base at V and 7 bases at J, with 17 bases in the middle. The CDR3 runs to 16 residues. The TCR comes from a human donor with acute or convalescent COVID-19. The donor label of this sample is uncertain. The V call is TRBV25-1, the J call TRBJ1-5, with D perhaps matching TRBD1 (5 bases). What was sequenced was peripheral blood. The CDR3 bases are TGTGCCAGCAGTGAATCGGGCAGGGATGGAATGCAGCCCCAGCATTTT. This gives the protein CASSESGRDGMQPQHF.